The 3 T cell receptor beta chains given below trace back to one sample, sequenced in a study of T cell responses to AZD1222 COVID-19 vaccine. Only in-frame clones appear in the TCRdb table, and some are missing; sequencing was by immunoSEQ multiplex PCR. The data hold roughly 150,000 clones, with 90% to 95% observed a single time. The material sequenced was peripheral blood, taken on day 0 of AZD1222 vaccination. Every receptor here comes from an adult in good health.

The chain employs TRBV11-3 and TRBJ2-1, with TRBD2 matching 10 bases. CDR3 length equals 17 residues. CDR1 and CDR2 from the germline V gene are SGHNT and YENEEA. J gave up 7 bases and V 1 base, and 10 bases lay outside the gene matches. The CDR3 DNA reads as TGTGCCAGCAGCTTAGCCCCTCTAGCGGGAGTGGCAAATGAGCAGTTCTTC. This translates into CASSLAPLAGVANEQFF. The whole variable domain, remainder taken from reference TRBV11-3 and TRBJ2-1, is EAGVVQSPRYKIIEKKQPVAFWCNPISGHNTLYWYLQNLGQGPELLIRYENEEAVDDSQLPKDRFSAERLKGVDSTLKIQPAELGDSAVYLCASSLAPLAGVANEQFFGPGTRLTVL.

As to this clone: At one end the junction does not follow the germline gene, possibly because of a read error. The gene calls are TRBV7-7 and TRBJ2-1, with TRBD1 as a possible D gene (6 bases). The germline gives CDR1 SSHAT, CDR2 FNYEAQ (reference sequence). The CDR3 totals 15 residues. CDR3 coding DNA: TGTGCTAGCAGCTTGGACAGCCTCCAATACAATGAGCAGTTCTTC. It is translated as CASSLDSLQYNEQFF.

In DNA form, the CDR3 reads TGTGCCAGCAGTGCACAGGGCCCTTCCTACGAGCAGTACTTC. Translated, it gives CASSAQGPSYEQYF. This chain links TRBV6-2 or TRBV6-3 with TRBJ2-7; perhaps TRBD1 as D (6 bases). CDR3 length: 14 amino acids. Germline V gene lookup returns CDR1 MNHEY and CDR2 SVGEGT. Trimming left V 5 bases short and J 1 base short, with 12 bases between.